This T cell receptor (beta chain) was recovered during a study of shared clonotypes between healthy human individuals. The germline V gene has CDR1 MDHEN and CDR2 SYDVKM. V lost 8 bases to trimming and J lost 3 bases; unmatched junction nucleotides: 13. This CDR3 is built from 15 residues. This clone was seen just once. Per the study methods: Filtering differed since immunoSEQ provided only junctions, with no quality scores. This table comes from immunoSEQ multiplex PCR, and its TCRdb copy is limited to in-frame clones, with some not included. The V and J calls and clone size are taken from that table; D and trimming were inferred from the DNA. The sample gives about 2.3 million clones, approximately 93% of which show up once; 0.39% is in the top ten.

The chain joins TRBV28 to TRBJ2-7, with TRBD1 identical over 7 bases. What was sequenced was naive CD4+ T cells from PBMCs. The subset is: CD45RA+ positively selected. The receptor was derived from a man younger than 35 in good health. Some clones in this sample may be carry-over from other donors' samples. The CDR3 reads CASRCPPGQCYEQYF. DNA for the CDR3: TGTGCCAGCCGCTGTCCTCCGGGACAGTGCTACGAGCAGTACTTC. The full variable domain, in which reference TRBV28 and TRBJ2-7 provide the parts outside the CDR3, is DVKVTQSSRYLVKRTGEKVFLECVQDMDHENMFWYRQDPGLGLRLIYFSYDVKMKEKGDIPEGYSVSREKKERFSLILESASTNQTSMYLCASRCPPGQCYEQYFGPGTRLTVT.